Sequencing of this T cell receptor (beta chain) was carried out in a study of a mutant IDH1 vaccine in newly diagnosed glioma. Turning to the study itself: Among treated patients, about 60% were male and roughly 40% female, and mean age was approximately 43 years. Most patients had radiochemotherapy with temozolomide before enrollment; others had one alone. Whole-study results and caveats: Top peripheral T cell clonotype shifts appeared unrelated to pseudoprogression.

Assay used: immunoSEQ multiplex PCR; TCRdb lists only in-frame clones, some missing. The table includes tens of thousands of clones, just over 85% detected once. Germline CDR1 is SGHRS and CDR2 is YFSETQ. The V gene end was trimmed by 4 bases and the J gene end by 8 bases; junction bases not matched to a gene: 8. The CDR3 is made up of 13 amino acids. A note on this clone: Its antigen is as yet unknown.

The sample's time point: baseline, week 1 (first vaccination visit). Treatment given: pre-vaccination baseline after standard-of-care therapy. Donors harbored newly found WHO grade 3 or 4 IDH1-mutant, ATRX-lost astrocytomas. The material was PBMCs, obtained from a glioma patient treated with radiotherapy, temozolomide or both. This chain joins TRBV5-1 and TRBJ2-7, with 8 bases fitting TRBD1. The receptor was isolated from a man between 25 and 39 years old with glioma. CDR3: CASSPGQGGKQYF. The CDR3 region has the DNA TGCGCCAGCAGCCCAGGACAGGGCGGCAAGCAGTACTTC.